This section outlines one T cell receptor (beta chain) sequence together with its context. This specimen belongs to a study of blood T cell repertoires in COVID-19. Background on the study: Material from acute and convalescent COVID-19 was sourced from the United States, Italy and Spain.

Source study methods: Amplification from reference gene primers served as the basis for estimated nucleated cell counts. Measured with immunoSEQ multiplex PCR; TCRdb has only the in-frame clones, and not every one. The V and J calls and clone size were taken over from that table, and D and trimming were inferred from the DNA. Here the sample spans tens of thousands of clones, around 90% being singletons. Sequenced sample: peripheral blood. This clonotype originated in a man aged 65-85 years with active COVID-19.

The CDR3 nucleotides are TGTGCCAGCAGTCCTACAGGGATTTGGAGTGAAAAACTGTTTTTT. Translating gives CASSPTGIWSEKLFF. This chain uses TRBV28 with TRBJ1-4, with TRBD1 as a possible D gene (6 bases). The germline V gene has CDR1 MDHEN and CDR2 SYDVKM. The CDR3 loop spans 15 amino acids. V was trimmed by 5 bases and J by 7 bases, leaving 17 bases between them.